Following are 10 T cell receptor beta chains from one sample sequenced in a study of Ad26.COV2.S vaccination and SARS-CoV-2 variants. The table came from immunoSEQ multiplex PCR; TCRdb's copy has only in-frame clones and leaves some out. Among 300,000 to 350,000 clones listed, 80% to 90% were seen once. Treatment meaning: around 19 received Ad26.COV2.S at low or high dose, single or two shots; a few received placebo; per-sample allocation not given. On day 63 after the first injection, vaccine and placebo recipients gave samples. This specimen consisted of peripheral blood, obtained in a trial of Ad26.COV2.S vaccine versus placebo. These receptors all come from a person between 18 and 65 years old who received the Ad26.COV2.S COVID-19 vaccine or a placebo.

The chain couples TRBV29-1 to TRBJ2-7, with D perhaps TRBD1 (5 bases). The CDR3 extends over 13 amino acids. From germline, CDR1 is SQVTM and CDR2 ANQGSEA. V was pared by 6 bases and J by 3 bases, with 15 bases between. CDR3 in amino acids: CSVGWGGDYEQYF. In DNA, the CDR3 is TGCAGCGTGGGTTGGGGCGGAGACTACGAGCAGTACTTC.

The rearrangement uses TRBV18 and TRBJ2-5; D is perhaps TRBD2 (6 bases). Germline CDR1 KGHSH, CDR2 LQKENI. The ends were cut back, 3 bases at V and 0 bases at J, with 14 bases in the middle. The CDR3 extends over 16 amino acids. The CDR3 is CASSPLAPYDQETQYF. CDR3 bases: TGTGCCAGCTCACCTCTAGCGCCATACGACCAAGAGACCCAGTACTTC.

The chain carries TRBV5-5 and TRBJ1-5; TRBD1 agrees at 7 bases. This CDR3 spans 16 amino acids. Germline CDR1 and CDR2: SGHKS and YYEKEE (reference sequence). The J segment lost 10 bases and the V segment lost 0 bases, leaving 13 bases of the junction unmatched. CDR3 protein: CASSLAPTGVFGPQHF. The CDR3, as DNA: TGTGCCAGCAGCTTGGCCCCAACAGGGGTTTTCGGTCCCCAGCATTTT.

This chain uses TRBV5-1 with TRBJ2-2; perhaps TRBD2 as D (5 bases). Germline lookup yields CDR1 SGHRS and CDR2 YFSETQ. Trimming removed 2 bases at V and 5 bases at J, with 13 bases between. The CDR3 extends over 15 amino acids. The CDR3 here is CASSFPRGITGELFF. In nucleotides, the CDR3 is TGCGCCAGCAGCTTCCCCCGGGGTATAACCGGGGAGCTGTTTTTT.

The rearrangement uses TRBV6-5 and TRBJ2-1, with TRBD2 matching over 10 bases. The CDR3 loop spans 16 amino acids. Germline CDR1 reads MNHEY; CDR2 reads SVGAGI. J gave up 5 bases and V 0 bases, and 4 bases lay outside the gene matches. CDR3 nucleotide sequence: TGTGCCAGCAGTTACTCACCGGGACTAGCGAACAATGAGCAGTTCTTC. Its translation is CASSYSPGLANNEQFF.

The chain links TRBV5-6 to TRBJ1-2, with D tentatively TRBD1 (5 bases). CDR1 and CDR2 from the germline V gene are SGHDT and YYEEEE. The V gene lost 0 bases and the J gene lost 0 bases, with 15 bases spanning the gap. CDR3 length equals 17 residues. CDR3 loop: CASSLAGGQGPNYGYTF. CDR3 coding DNA: TGTGCCAGCAGCTTGGCCGGTGGGCAGGGACCTAACTATGGCTACACCTTC.

The rearrangement joins TRBV7-2 to TRBJ2-3; 14 bases map to TRBD2. With V trimmed by 0 bases and J by 2 bases, 1 base remained unmatched. The CDR3 has 17 amino acids. Germline V gene sequence: CDR1 SGHTA, CDR2 FQGNSA. In DNA, the CDR3 is TGTGCCAGCAGCTTAGCGACTAGCGGGGGGGTCACAGATACGCAGTATTTT. The encoded protein is CASSLATSGGVTDTQYF.

The genes are TRBV28 and TRBJ2-6; no clear D gene. From germline, CDR1 is MDHEN and CDR2 SYDVKM. Trimming cost V 2 bases and J 2 bases, with 7 bases left between them. The CDR3 has 15 residues. The CDR3 bases are TGTGCCAGCAGTTTAGAGGTAGCTGGGGCCAACGTCCTGACTTTC. Translated: CASSLEVAGANVLTF.

The chain has TRBV28 and TRBJ1-4; D perhaps matches TRBD1 (6 bases). From germline, CDR1 is MDHEN and CDR2 SYDVKM. CDR3 length: 12 amino acids. The V and J ends lost 6 bases and 8 bases respectively, with 10 bases between them. CDR3 DNA: TGTGCCAGCAGCACAACAGGGGAAAAACTGTTTTTT. This codes for CASSTTGEKLFF.

The genes are TRBV2 and TRBJ1-3; no clear D gene. The CDR3 consists of 14 residues. The germline V gene encodes CDR1 SNHLY and CDR2 FYNNEI. V was shortened by 6 bases and J by 0 bases, with 9 bases between the two germline ends. The CDR3 coding sequence is TGTGCCAGCAGATCAGGTTTCTCTGGAAACACCATATATTTT. It is translated as CASRSGFSGNTIYF.